These 18 T cell receptor beta chains were all obtained from the same sample, sequenced in a study of T-cell memory formation after mild COVID-19. TCRdb called the 5' RACE reads again in MiXCR, with one record for every CDR3 protein. Of about 150,000 distinct CDR3 sequences in the sample, around 13% were seen once. Specimen: PBMCs or a T cell subset sorted from them (not recorded which). These receptors were obtained from an adult woman who had mild COVID-19 (a few samples of this study predate the infection). Cell type and time point are not known.

This clonotype has only a few counts. V usage is TRBV5-1 and J usage is TRBJ2-2; no clear D. The germline gives CDR1 SGHRS, CDR2 YFSETQ. Trimming pared 0 bases from V and 6 bases from J, leaving 6 bases between. The CDR3 extends over 13 amino acids. CDR3 bases: TGCGCCAGCAGCTTGGATCCCGCCGGGGAGCTGTTTTTT. This translates into CASSLDPAGELFF. The whole variable domain, filled in from reference TRBV5-1 and TRBJ2-2, reads KAGVTQTPRYLIKTRGQQVTLSCSPISGHRSVSWYQQTPGQGLQFLFEYFSETQRNKGNFPGRFSGRQFSNSRSEMNVSTLELGDSALYLCASSLDPAGELFFGEGSRLTVL.

This clonotype was detected a few times. This chain connects TRBV6-2 or TRBV6-3 to TRBJ2-2; perhaps TRBD2 as D (7 bases). V dropped 2 bases and J dropped 3 bases, with 16 bases sitting between them. Germline CDR1 MNHEY, CDR2 SVGEGT. The CDR3 spans 17 residues. The CDR3 DNA follows: TGTGCCAGCAGTTACGTCGCGGGGGCGCGGGACACCGGGGAGCTGTTTTTT. Protein: CASSYVAGARDTGELFF.

This clonotype showed up just a few times. The chain couples TRBV2 to TRBJ2-5; 7 nucleotides agree with TRBD2. The CDR3 loop spans 12 amino acids. The junction had 0 bases not matched to a gene; V was cut back by 4 bases and J by 4 bases. Germline-derived CDR1 and CDR2 are SNHLY and FYNNEI. The DNA for the CDR3 is TGTGCCAGCAGTGCTAGCGGAGAGACCCAGTACTTC. The encoded protein is CASSASGETQYF.

This chain connects TRBV6-5 to TRBJ1-4; D remains ambiguous. The CDR3 totals 17 residues. V lost 5 bases and J 7 bases, leaving 23 bases between the germline ends. Germline loops: CDR1 MNHEY, CDR2 SVGAGI. The CDR3 sequence is CASSPSGQPWGTEKLFF. In DNA form, the CDR3 reads TGTGCCAGCAGTCCTTCGGGCCAGCCGTGGGGTACTGAAAAACTGTTTTTT.

This clonotype was observed a handful of times. The chain carries TRBV2 and TRBJ2-1; D might be TRBD1 (7 bases). The V gene lost 6 bases and the J gene lost 5 bases, with 14 bases spanning the gap. CDR1 is SNHLY, CDR2 FYNNEI, per germline. This CDR3 contains 14 residues. The CDR3 sequence is CASSPRGTDNEQFF. CDR3 coding DNA: TGTGCCAGCAGCCCCCGCGGGACAGACAATGAGCAGTTCTTC.

This clonotype was counted at least ten times. The chain joins TRBV10-3 to TRBJ2-7; D is unclear. CDR1 is ENHRY and CDR2 is SYGVKD in the germline V gene. Trimming removed 8 bases at V and 3 bases at J, with 11 bases between. The CDR3 totals 12 residues. CDR3 residues: CAIGRENYEQYF. The CDR3 DNA is TGTGCCATCGGCAGAGAGAACTACGAGCAGTACTTC.

This chain uses TRBV10-3 with TRBJ2-7, with D perhaps TRBD1 (7 bases). Germline V gives CDR1 ENHRY, CDR2 SYGVKD. The CDR3 spans 15 residues. Trimming left V 4 bases short and J 2 bases short, with 15 bases between. CDR3: CAISGGTEDPYEQYF. The DNA of the CDR3 is TGTGCCATCAGTGGCGGGACAGAGGATCCCTACGAGCAGTACTTC.

V gene TRBV20-1 combines with J gene TRBJ1-3, with a possible D match to TRBD1 (5 bases). Trimming cost V 6 bases and J 12 bases, with 15 bases left between them. Germline-derived CDR1 and CDR2 are DFQATT and SNEGSKA (reference sequence). CDR3 length: 11 amino acids. CDR3 loop: CSATDSVNIYF. The CDR3 nucleotides read TGCAGTGCGACCGACAGCGTGAACATATATTTT.

This chain links TRBV5-1 with TRBJ1-4; D is unresolved. CDR1 and CDR2 from the germline V gene are SGHRS and YFSETQ. The CDR3 length is 14 residues. V lost 0 bases, J lost 5 bases, and 8 bases lay in between. The CDR3, as DNA: TGCGCCAGCAGCTTGGAGGGCCGGAATGAAAAACTGTTTTTT. It specifies CASSLEGRNEKLFF.

This clonotype was found a few times. This sequence joins TRBV4-1 and TRBJ1-1, with D possibly TRBD1 on 6 matching bases. CDR1 is MGHRA and CDR2 is YSYEKL in the germline V gene. V was clipped by 3 bases and J by 0 bases, with 11 bases between them. CDR3 length: 15 residues. CDR3 region: CASSHRGGVNTEAFF. In DNA, the CDR3 is TGCGCCAGCAGCCATCGAGGGGGGGTGAACACTGAAGCTTTCTTT.

The V call is TRBV7-9, the J call TRBJ1-2; D gene unclear. V lost 4 bases and J lost 6, with 18 bases in between. Germline lookup yields CDR1 SEHNR and CDR2 FQNEAQ (reference sequence). The CDR3 runs to 15 residues. This chain's CDR3 is CASSSPRENVDGYTF. In DNA form, the CDR3 reads TGTGCCAGCAGCTCCCCACGGGAAAACGTAGATGGCTACACCTTC.

The rearrangement joins TRBV15 to TRBJ2-5; 12 bases are shared with TRBD2. Trimming cost V 5 bases and J 5 bases; bases outside gene matches: 3. The CDR3 has 14 amino acids. Germline-derived CDR1 and CDR2 are LNHNV and YYDKDF (reference sequence). Here the CDR3 reads CATSLTSGSETQYF. CDR3 DNA: TGTGCCACCAGCCTGACTAGCGGGAGTGAGACCCAGTACTTC.

The sample holds a few counts of this clonotype. This chain uses TRBV5-1 with TRBJ1-4; TRBD1 matches 9 bases. V shed 4 bases, J shed 6 bases, and the junction held 10 bases outside the gene matches. The germline gives CDR1 SGHRS, CDR2 YFSETQ. The CDR3 is 16 amino acids. CDR3: CASSPGLGTGHEKLFF. The DNA for the CDR3 is TGCGCCAGCAGCCCAGGACTGGGGACAGGGCATGAAAAACTGTTTTTT.

The chain recombines TRBV5-1 with TRBJ2-5; TRBD2 matches 7 bases. Germline V gene lookup returns CDR1 SGHRS and CDR2 YFSETQ. V shed 6 bases and J 5 bases; nucleotides not matched to a gene: 4. CDR3 length: 12 residues. CDR3 amino acids: CASKAGEETQYF. The DNA for the CDR3 is TGCGCCAGCAAGGCGGGAGAGGAGACCCAGTACTTC. The full variable domain, completed using reference TRBV5-1 and TRBJ2-5, is KAGVTQTPRYLIKTRGQQVTLSCSPISGHRSVSWYQQTPGQGLQFLFEYFSETQRNKGNFPGRFSGRQFSNSRSEMNVSTLELGDSALYLCASKAGEETQYFGPGTRLLVL.

The chain carries TRBV10-3 and TRBJ2-7, with D tentatively TRBD1 or TRBD2 (5 bases each). The CDR3 is 14 amino acids. Germline CDR1 is ENHRY and CDR2 is SYGVKD. V lost 6 bases to trimming and J lost 0 bases, with 12 bases between them. The CDR3 nucleotides read TGTGCCATCAGGCCCGGGACGAGCTCCTACGAGCAGTACTTC. This sequence encodes CAIRPGTSSYEQYF.

The chain is built from TRBV6-5 and TRBJ2-1; D remains ambiguous. In germline, CDR1 is MNHEY, CDR2 SVGAGI. The CDR3 spans 15 residues. The V and J ends lost 6 bases and 0 bases respectively, with 12 bases between them. CDR3 loop: CASSLGRPSYNEQFF. CDR3 sequence (DNA): TGTGCCAGCAGCCTGGGCAGACCCTCCTACAATGAGCAGTTCTTC.

This rearrangement joins TRBV12-3 or TRBV12-4 to TRBJ2-1; the match to TRBD2 covers 7 bases. V gave up 7 bases and J gave up 8 bases; unmatched junction bases: 11. The CDR3 is 14 amino acids. The CDR3 nucleotides are TGTGCCAGCATCCTGGGACTACATAGCGATGAGCAGTTCTTC. Translated, it gives CASILGLHSDEQFF.

The J gene is TRBJ1-1, the V gene TRBV19, with D hard to call. CDR3 length: 14 amino acids. CDR1 and CDR2 (germline): LNHDA, SQIVND (reference sequence). V lost 4 bases, J lost 0 bases, and 9 bases lay in between. The CDR3 loop is CASSSTRVNTEAFF. CDR3 DNA sequence: TGTGCCAGTAGTAGTACGCGGGTGAACACTGAAGCTTTCTTT.